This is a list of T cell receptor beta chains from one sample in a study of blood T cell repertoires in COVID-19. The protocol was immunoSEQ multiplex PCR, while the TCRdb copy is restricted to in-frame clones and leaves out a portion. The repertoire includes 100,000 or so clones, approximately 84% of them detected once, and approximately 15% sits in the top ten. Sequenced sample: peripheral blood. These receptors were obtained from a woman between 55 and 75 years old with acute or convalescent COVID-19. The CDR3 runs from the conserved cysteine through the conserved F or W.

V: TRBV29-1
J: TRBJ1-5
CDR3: CSVDPGTFQIGNQPQHF

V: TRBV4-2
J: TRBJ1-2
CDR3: CASSQDQAVNYGYTF

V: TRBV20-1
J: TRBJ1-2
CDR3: CSARRSYGYTF

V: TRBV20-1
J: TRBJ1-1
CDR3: CSTGKNTEAFF

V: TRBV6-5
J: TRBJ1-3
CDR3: CASSLEQIPSGNTIYF

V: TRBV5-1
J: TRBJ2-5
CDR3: CASSLVAGEETQYF

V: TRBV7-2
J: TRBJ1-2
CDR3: CASSLLGEGYGYTF

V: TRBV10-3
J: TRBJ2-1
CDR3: CAISVLEGVYNEQFF

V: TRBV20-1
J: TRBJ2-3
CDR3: CSASQGTDTQYF

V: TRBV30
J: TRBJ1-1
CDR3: CAWSVGAGKVGTEAFF

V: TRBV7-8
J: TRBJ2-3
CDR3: CASSLEYTSVSTDTQYF

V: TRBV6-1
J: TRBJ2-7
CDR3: CASSERYGAQYEQYF

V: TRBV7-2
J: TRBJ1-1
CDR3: CASSLRDRVGDEAFF

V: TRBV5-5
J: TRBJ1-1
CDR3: CASSFRGQFVEAFF

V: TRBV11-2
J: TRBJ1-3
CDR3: CASSLQGISGNTIYF

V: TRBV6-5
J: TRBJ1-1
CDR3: CATRGNTEAFF

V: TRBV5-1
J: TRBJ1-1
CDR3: CASALAGVAEAFF

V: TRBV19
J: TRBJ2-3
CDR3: CASSNGGTDTQYF

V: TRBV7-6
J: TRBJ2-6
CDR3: CASSLGHFSGANVLTF

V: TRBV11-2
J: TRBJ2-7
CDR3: CASSLGQSTGVAYEQYF

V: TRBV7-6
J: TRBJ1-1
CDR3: CASSLARTGQPRRTEAFF

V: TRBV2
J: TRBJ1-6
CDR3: CASSEARVNSPLHF

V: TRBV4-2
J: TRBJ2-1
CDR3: CASSQDGTRFSYNEQFF

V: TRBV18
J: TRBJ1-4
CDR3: CASSPPGLANEKLFF

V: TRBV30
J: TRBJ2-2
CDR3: CAWSVRFEGELFF

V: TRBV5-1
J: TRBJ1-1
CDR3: CASSLLQHTEAFF

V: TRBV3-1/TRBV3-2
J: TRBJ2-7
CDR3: CASRKTGEGDEQYF

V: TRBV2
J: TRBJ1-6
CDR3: CASSGYLSSYNSPLHF

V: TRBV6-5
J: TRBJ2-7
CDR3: CASSSRGQGGEQYF

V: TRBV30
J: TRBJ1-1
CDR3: CAWSVPTGWENTEAFF

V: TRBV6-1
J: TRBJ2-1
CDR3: CASSEVLAGGWEQFF

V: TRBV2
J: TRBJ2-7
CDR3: CASSTMRELFYEQYF

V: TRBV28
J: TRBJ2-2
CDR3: CASRLPIPTGELFF

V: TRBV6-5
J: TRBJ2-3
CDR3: CASSLDGTGNPDTQYF

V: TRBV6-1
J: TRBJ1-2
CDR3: CASSEGGLGGYTF

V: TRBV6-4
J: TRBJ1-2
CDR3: CASRSSAGGLFNGYTF

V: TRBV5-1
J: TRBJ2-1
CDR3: CASSFGLAGNNEQFF

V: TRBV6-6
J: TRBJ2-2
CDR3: CASVDRVSTGELFF

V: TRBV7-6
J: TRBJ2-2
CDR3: CASSLTGGTGELFF

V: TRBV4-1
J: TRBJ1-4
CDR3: CASSQKGREEKLFF

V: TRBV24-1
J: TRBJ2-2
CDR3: CATSERDRGTGELFF

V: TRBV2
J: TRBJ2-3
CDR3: CASRGGFGYADTQYF

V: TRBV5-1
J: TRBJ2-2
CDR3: CASSPTGQGTGELFF

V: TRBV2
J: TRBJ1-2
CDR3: CASRDARGGYGYTF

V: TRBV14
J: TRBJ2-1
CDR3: CASSNNRRDSKNEQFF

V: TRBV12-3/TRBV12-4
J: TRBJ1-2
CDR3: CASSLGEDYGYTF

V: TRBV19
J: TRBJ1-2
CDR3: CASSTGGRAENYGYTF

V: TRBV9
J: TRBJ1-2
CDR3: CASSVGEGLGYTF